This section outlines one TCR beta chain sequence together with its context. Its antigen is unidentified. This record belongs to a study of human thymus T cells. Study-level points and caveats: V and J genes seemed to be used with bias in thymic and blood repertoires.

Some clones are missing from TCRdb's copy, which holds only in-frame ones; the method was immunoSEQ multiplex PCR. Of tens of thousands of clones listed, over 85% are singletons. The J segment lost 2 bases and the V segment lost 0 bases, leaving 5 bases of the junction unmatched. The CDR3 spans 15 residues. Germline CDR1 reads SGDLS; CDR2 reads YYNGEE. Donors were healthy Finnish infants having corrective surgery for congenital heart defects. Only four of the eight donors provided a roughly 0.45-1 mL blood sample. Genomic DNA was extracted from every available blood leukocyte. The TCR comes from a boy under two years old with a congenital heart defect but otherwise immunologically healthy. The rearrangement uses TRBV9 and TRBJ2-7, with TRBD2 matching over 7 bases. The sample was blood. The CDR3 DNA sequence: TGTGCCAGCAGCGTAGCCAGCGGGGCAACCTACGAGCAGTACTTC. Translating it yields CASSVASGATYEQYF.